This is a list of T cell receptor beta chains from one sample in a study of shared clonotypes between healthy human individuals. Data came from immunoSEQ multiplex PCR; TCRdb stores just in-frame clones and leaves some out. The top ten clones hold about 0.25% of a sample with about 800,000 clones, 96% of them seen once. The specimen was naive CD8+ T cells sorted from blood. These receptor sequences come from a man aged 30-40 years in good health. Each CDR3 is given with its conserved first and last residue. The D gene is left open where the match is weak. Clone size, where shown, is once, few, many, or a class for clones that have expanded.

J: TRBJ2-7
V: TRBV25-1
size: -
length: 16
D: -
DNA: TGTGCCAGCAGTGAACGCGACAGGCCAGGATCTTACGAGCAGTACTTC
CDR3: CASSERDRPGSYEQYF

J: TRBJ2-7
V: TRBV13
size: -
length: 13
D: -
DNA: TGTGCCAGCAGCCTAACACCAGGATTCGAGCAGTACTTC
CDR3: CASSLTPGFEQYF

J: TRBJ1-2
V: TRBV30
size: once
length: 14
D: -
DNA: TGTGCCTGGAGTGTATCCCACCCCGGGGGCGGCTACACCTTC
CDR3: CAWSVSHPGGGYTF

J: TRBJ2-7
V: TRBV7-9
size: -
length: 12
D: -
DNA: TGTGCCAGCAGCTTACAGGAGGCTGAGCAGTACTTC
CDR3: CASSLQEAEQYF

J: TRBJ1-2
V: TRBV15
size: -
length: 16
D: -
DNA: TGTGCCACCAGCAGAGAGGGAGGGTCGGCGGCCTATGGCTACACCTTC
CDR3: CATSREGGSAAYGYTF

J: TRBJ2-2
V: TRBV7-9
size: -
length: 14
D: -
DNA: TGTGCCAGCAGCTTCCGACCGACGACCGGGGAGCTGTTTTTT
CDR3: CASSFRPTTGELFF

J: TRBJ2-1
V: TRBV28
size: -
length: 13
D: -
DNA: TGTGCCAGCAGTTTGGACAGATACAATGAGCAGTTCTTC
CDR3: CASSLDRYNEQFF

J: TRBJ1-1
V: TRBV6-5
size: -
length: 14
D: -
DNA: TGTGCCAGCAGTTACTCGCTACAGGGAGTTGAAGCTTTCTTT
CDR3: CASSYSLQGVEAFF

J: TRBJ2-1
V: TRBV19
size: -
length: 13
D: -
DNA: TGTGCCAGTAGTATATTTTCAGGGTATGAGCAGTTCTTC
CDR3: CASSIFSGYEQFF

J: TRBJ2-2
V: TRBV27
size: -
length: 16
D: -
DNA: TGTGCCAGCAGTACGGGGCAGCTAACAAAGCCCGGGGAGCTGTTTTTT
CDR3: CASSTGQLTKPGELFF

J: TRBJ2-7
V: TRBV19
size: -
length: 16
D: -
DNA: TGTGCCAGTAGTCCCCCCAGACAGGAGAGCTCCTACGAGCAGTACTTC
CDR3: CASSPPRQESSYEQYF

J: TRBJ2-7
V: TRBV2
size: -
length: 11
D: -
DNA: TGTGCCAGCAGGGGGCGCTACGAGCAGTACTTC
CDR3: CASRGRYEQYF